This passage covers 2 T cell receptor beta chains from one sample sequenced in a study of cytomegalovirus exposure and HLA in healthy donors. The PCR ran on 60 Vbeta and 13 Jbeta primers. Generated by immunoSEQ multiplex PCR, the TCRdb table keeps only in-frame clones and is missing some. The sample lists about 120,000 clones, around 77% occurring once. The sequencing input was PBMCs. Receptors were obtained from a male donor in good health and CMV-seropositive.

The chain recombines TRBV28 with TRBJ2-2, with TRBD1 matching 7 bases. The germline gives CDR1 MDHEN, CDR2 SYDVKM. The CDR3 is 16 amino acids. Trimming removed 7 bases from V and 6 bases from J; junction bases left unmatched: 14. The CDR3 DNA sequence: TGTGCCAGCAACCGACTGACAGGGAGTTTGGCCGGGGAGCTGTTTTTT. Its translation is CASNRLTGSLAGELFF.

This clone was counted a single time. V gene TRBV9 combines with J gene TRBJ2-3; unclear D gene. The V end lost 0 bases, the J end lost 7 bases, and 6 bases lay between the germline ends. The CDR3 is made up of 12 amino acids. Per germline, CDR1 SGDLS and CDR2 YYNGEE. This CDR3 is CASSVESYTQYF. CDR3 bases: TGTGCCAGCAGCGTAGAATCCTATACGCAGTATTTT.